The 16 T cell receptor beta chains presented below share a single source sample, sequenced in a study of PD-1 blockade in classical Hodgkin lymphoma (dated by TCRdb to about 2020). To prepare the library, the immunoSEQ multiplex PCR assay was applied. As stored in TCRdb, this immuneACCESS dataset retains in-frame rearrangements with V and J assigned. A fraction of the clones does not appear; measured against another copy, unresolved V genes explain less than half of the discrepancy, and the remainder lacks a known reason. The sample table shows around 40,000 clones, and about 79% are seen once. The ten largest clones capture around 9.9% of the sample. According to the study, the label for this sample's time point signals: cycle 1 day 1 (C1D1), immediately before nivolumab initiation. Relapse after autologous stem cell transplantation had occurred in all trial patients, and cohorts A, B and C were distinguished by prior brentuximab vedotin exposure.

The source was peripheral blood mononuclear cells (PBMCs), collected at baseline. The receptors stem from a human donor with classical Hodgkin lymphoma.

The chain employs TRBV7-3 and TRBJ2-1; tentatively, D is TRBD2 (5 bases). Trimming took off 2 bases at V and 5 bases at J, with 13 bases between the two ends. In germline, CDR1 is SGHTA, CDR2 FQGTGA. CDR3 size: 15 residues. DNA of the CDR3: TGTGCCAGCAGCTTAGGGTGGGAGCGGAACAATGAGCAGTTCTTC. As protein: CASSLGWERNNEQFF. Combining the CDR3 with reference TRBV7-3 and TRBJ2-1 gives the whole variable domain GAGVSQTPSNKVTEKGKYVELRCDPISGHTALYWYRQSLGQGPEFLIYFQGTGAADDSGLPNDRFFAVRPEGSVSTLKIQRTERGDSAVYLCASSLGWERNNEQFFGPGTRLTVL.

The V call is TRBV4-1, the J call TRBJ2-7; 10 nucleotides align to TRBD1. The CDR3 covers 15 residues. V shed 4 bases, J shed 3 bases, and the junction held 6 bases outside the gene matches. In germline, CDR1 is MGHRA, CDR2 YSYEKL. The CDR3 nucleotides are TGCGCCAGCAGCCGCGCGACAGGGGGCTTCTACGAGCAGTACTTC. The encoded protein is CASSRATGGFYEQYF.

The genes are TRBV7-8 and TRBJ1-3; D is perhaps TRBD1 (5 bases). Germline-derived CDR1 and CDR2 are SGHVS and FQNEAQ. The CDR3 extends over 18 amino acids. The V gene lost 5 bases and the J gene lost 2 bases, with 22 bases spanning the gap. The CDR3 spells CASSVRTYPIGPGNTIYF. The CDR3 coding sequence is TGTGCCAGCAGCGTAAGGACATACCCCATCGGACCTGGAAACACCATATATTTT.

The chain combines TRBV9 with TRBJ1-4; 9 bases are shared with TRBD1. The ends lost 3 bases at V and 6 bases at J; junction bases unmatched: 6. Germline values: CDR1 SGDLS, CDR2 YYNGEE. The CDR3 loop spans 15 amino acids. CDR3 in DNA: TGTGCCAGCAGCGGATTCGGGACAGGGTATGAAAAACTGTTTTTT. Encoded protein: CASSGFGTGYEKLFF.

The chain has TRBV7-8 and TRBJ1-3, with D maybe TRBD1 (5 bases). Germline lookup yields CDR1 SGHVS and CDR2 FQNEAQ. The CDR3 runs to 16 residues. V was cut by 6 bases and J by 0 bases, with 15 bases left in between. CDR3 residues: CASRPTRDPSGNTIYF. The CDR3 DNA sequence: TGTGCCAGCAGACCCACCAGGGACCCCTCTGGAAACACCATATATTTT.

The chain has TRBV6-1 and TRBJ1-3, with TRBD1 identical over 10 bases. Germline loops: CDR1 MNHNS, CDR2 SASEGT. V lost 8 bases, J lost 5 bases, and 3 bases stayed unmatched. This CDR3 region has 13 residues. Written as DNA, the CDR3 is TGTGCCAGCCGGGACAGGGGTCGAAACACCATATATTTT. Its protein is CASRDRGRNTIYF.

The chain has TRBV25-1 and TRBJ1-2, with D possibly matching TRBD1 (5 bases). V was trimmed by 6 bases and J by 4 bases, leaving 12 bases between them. This CDR3 is built from 13 residues. Germline CDR1 is MGHDK and CDR2 is SYGVNS. CDR3 coding DNA: TGTGCCAGCAGCAACACAGGATCCTATGGCTACACCTTC. Translating gives CASSNTGSYGYTF.

As regards this clone: At one end the junction does not follow the germline gene, possibly because of a read error. The J gene is TRBJ2-5, the V gene TRBV7-7, with D perhaps given as TRBD1 or TRBD2 (5 bases each). Germline V CDR1 and CDR2: SSHAT, FNYEAQ (reference sequence). The CDR3 length is 15 residues. The CDR3 region is CASSWGDSSKETQYF. The CDR3 region has the DNA TGTGCTAGCAGCTGGGGAGACAGTTCCAAAGAGACCCAGTACTTC.

This sequence joins TRBV4-3 and TRBJ2-7; 8 bases match TRBD1. The CDR3 contains 13 residues. The germline V gene encodes CDR1 LGHNA and CDR2 YSLEER. The J segment lost 6 bases and the V segment lost 4 bases, leaving 5 bases of the junction unmatched. In DNA, the CDR3 is TGCGCCAGCAGCCGGGACAGGCGGTCCGAGCAGTACTTC. This translates into CASSRDRRSEQYF.

This clone showed up just a few times. The V and J genes are TRBV7-8 and TRBJ2-3; no definite D call. Germline V gives CDR1 SGHVS, CDR2 FQNEAQ. Deletions cut 2 bases from V and 2 bases from J, with 8 bases between. The CDR3 spans 14 residues. CDR3 residues: CASSLKRVTDTQYF. As DNA, the CDR3 is TGTGCCAGCAGCTTAAAACGGGTCACAGATACGCAGTATTTT.

The rearrangement links TRBV5-1 to TRBJ1-1; a weak D match, TRBD1 (5 bases). Trimming removed 4 bases from V and 1 base from J, with 11 bases in between. CDR1 and CDR2 from the germline V gene are SGHRS and YFSETQ. This CDR3 has 14 residues. Here the CDR3 reads CASSGDGRNTEAFF. CDR3 in DNA: TGCGCCAGCAGCGGGGACGGTCGGAACACTGAAGCTTTCTTT.

The chain combines TRBV7-2 with TRBJ1-6, with unresolved D. The germline V and J ends were trimmed by 1 base and 17 bases, with 15 bases remaining between them. In germline, CDR1 is SGHTA, CDR2 FQGNSA. The CDR3 spans 13 residues. The CDR3 DNA is TGTGCCAGCAGCTTAGACCCCCCAATGGCGATCCACTTT. It specifies CASSLDPPMAIHF.

A few counts support this clone. V usage is TRBV27 and J usage is TRBJ1-2, with a weak D call TRBD1 (6 bases). V shed 0 bases and J shed 6 bases, with 14 bases lying between them. CDR3 length: 15 residues. CDR1 is MNHEY and CDR2 is SMNVEV in the germline V gene (reference sequence). This CDR3 reads CASSLSRGGADGYTF. The DNA of the CDR3 is TGTGCCAGCAGTTTATCCCGGGGGGGGGCGGATGGCTACACCTTC.

J is TRBJ2-7 and V is TRBV6-5, with 7 bases that match TRBD1. Per germline, CDR1 MNHEY and CDR2 SVGAGI. J lost 0 bases, V lost 5 bases, and 7 bases had no gene match. The length of the CDR3 is 15 residues. CDR3 residues: CASSGQDRSSYEQYF. CDR3 coding DNA: TGTGCCAGCAGTGGCCAGGACAGGAGCTCCTACGAGCAGTACTTC.

The J gene is TRBJ2-2, the V gene TRBV7-9; D unresolved. Germline CDR1 SEHNR, CDR2 FQNEAQ (reference sequence). The germline V and J ends were trimmed by 10 bases and 4 bases, with 13 bases remaining between them. The CDR3 consists of 13 residues. The CDR3 reads CATHTPFTGELFF. The CDR3 DNA sequence: TGTGCCACCCACACCCCCTTCACCGGGGAGCTGTTTTTT.

This chain links TRBV18 with TRBJ2-7; TRBD2 agrees at 13 bases. The CDR3 runs to 16 residues. Trimming cost V 4 bases and J 6 bases; bases outside gene matches: 9. From germline, CDR1 is KGHSH and CDR2 LQKENI. CDR3 coding DNA: TGTGCCAGCTCACAAGGGACTAGCGGGACCGGCGGCGAGCAGTACTTC. Translating gives CASSQGTSGTGGEQYF. The full variable domain, completed using reference TRBV18 and TRBJ2-7, is NAGVMQNPRHLVRRRGQEARLRCSPMKGHSHVYWYRQLPEEGLKFMVYLQKENIIDESGMPKERFSAEFPKEGPSILRIQQVVRGDSAAYFCASSQGTSGTGGEQYFGPGTRLTVT.